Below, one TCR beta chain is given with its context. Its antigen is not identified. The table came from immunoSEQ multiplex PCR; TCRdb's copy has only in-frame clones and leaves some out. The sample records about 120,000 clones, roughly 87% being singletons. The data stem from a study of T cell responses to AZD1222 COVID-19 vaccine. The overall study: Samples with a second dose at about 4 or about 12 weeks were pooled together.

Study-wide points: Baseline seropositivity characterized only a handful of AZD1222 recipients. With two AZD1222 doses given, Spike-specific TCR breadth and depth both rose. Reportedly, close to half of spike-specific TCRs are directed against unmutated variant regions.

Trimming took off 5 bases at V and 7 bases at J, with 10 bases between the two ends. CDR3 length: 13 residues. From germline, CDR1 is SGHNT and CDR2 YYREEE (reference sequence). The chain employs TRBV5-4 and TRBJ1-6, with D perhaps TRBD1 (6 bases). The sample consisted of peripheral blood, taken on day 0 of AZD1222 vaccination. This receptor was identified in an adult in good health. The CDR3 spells CASRAGGNSPLHF. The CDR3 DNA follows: TGTGCCAGCAGAGCGGGGGGCAATTCACCCCTCCACTTT.